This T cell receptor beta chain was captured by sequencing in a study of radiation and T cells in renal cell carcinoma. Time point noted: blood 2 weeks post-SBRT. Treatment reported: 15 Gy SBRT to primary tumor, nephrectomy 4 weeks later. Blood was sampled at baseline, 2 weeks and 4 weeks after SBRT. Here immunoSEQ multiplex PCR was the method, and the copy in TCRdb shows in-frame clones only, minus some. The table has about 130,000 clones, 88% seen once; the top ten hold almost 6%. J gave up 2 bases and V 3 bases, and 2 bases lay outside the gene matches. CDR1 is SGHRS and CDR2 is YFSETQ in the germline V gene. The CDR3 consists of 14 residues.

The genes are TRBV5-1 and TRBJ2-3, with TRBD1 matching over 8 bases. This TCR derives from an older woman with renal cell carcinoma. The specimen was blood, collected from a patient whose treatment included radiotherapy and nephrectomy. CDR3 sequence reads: CASSWDRPTDTQYF. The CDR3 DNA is TGCGCCAGCAGCTGGGACAGGCCCACAGATACGCAGTATTTT.